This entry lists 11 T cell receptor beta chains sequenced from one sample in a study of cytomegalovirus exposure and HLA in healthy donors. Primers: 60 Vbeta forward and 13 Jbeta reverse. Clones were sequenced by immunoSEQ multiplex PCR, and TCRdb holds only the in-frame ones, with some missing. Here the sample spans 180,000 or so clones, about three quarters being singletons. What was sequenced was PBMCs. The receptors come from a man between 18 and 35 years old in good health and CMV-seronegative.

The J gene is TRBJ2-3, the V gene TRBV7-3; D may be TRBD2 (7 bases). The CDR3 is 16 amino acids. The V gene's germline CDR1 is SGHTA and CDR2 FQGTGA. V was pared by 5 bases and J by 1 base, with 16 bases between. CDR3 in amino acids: CASSRAGATGTDTQYF. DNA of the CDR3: TGTGCCAGCAGCCGGGCGGGGGCGACTGGCACAGATACGCAGTATTTT.

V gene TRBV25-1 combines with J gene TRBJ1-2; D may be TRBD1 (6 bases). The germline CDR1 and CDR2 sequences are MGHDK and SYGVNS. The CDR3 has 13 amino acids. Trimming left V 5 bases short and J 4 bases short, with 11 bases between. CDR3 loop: CASSPGGVYGYTF. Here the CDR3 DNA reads TGTGCCAGCAGTCCGGGGGGCGTCTATGGCTACACCTTC.

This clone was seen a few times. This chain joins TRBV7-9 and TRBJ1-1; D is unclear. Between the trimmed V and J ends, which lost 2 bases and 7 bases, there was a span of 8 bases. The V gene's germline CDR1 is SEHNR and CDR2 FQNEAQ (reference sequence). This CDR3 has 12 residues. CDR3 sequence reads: CASSLSEGEAFF. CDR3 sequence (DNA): TGTGCCAGCAGCTTATCCGAGGGTGAAGCTTTCTTT.

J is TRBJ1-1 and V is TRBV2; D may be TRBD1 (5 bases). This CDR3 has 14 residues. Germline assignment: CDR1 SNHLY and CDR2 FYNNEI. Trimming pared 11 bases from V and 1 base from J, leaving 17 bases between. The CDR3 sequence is CAFRVGGENTEAFF. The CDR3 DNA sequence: TGTGCCTTCAGGGTCGGGGGGGAGAACACTGAAGCTTTCTTT.

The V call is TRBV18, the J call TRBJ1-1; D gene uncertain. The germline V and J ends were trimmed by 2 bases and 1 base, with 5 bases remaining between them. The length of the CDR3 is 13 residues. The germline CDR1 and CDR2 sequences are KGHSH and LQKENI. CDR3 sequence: CASSPGQNTEAFF. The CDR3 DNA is TGTGCCAGCTCACCAGGGCAGAACACTGAAGCTTTCTTT.

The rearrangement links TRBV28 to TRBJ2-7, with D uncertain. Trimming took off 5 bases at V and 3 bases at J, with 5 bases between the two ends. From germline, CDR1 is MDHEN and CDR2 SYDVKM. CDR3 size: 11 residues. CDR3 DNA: TGTGCCAGCAGTACCTACTACGAGCAGTACTTC. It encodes CASSTYYEQYF.

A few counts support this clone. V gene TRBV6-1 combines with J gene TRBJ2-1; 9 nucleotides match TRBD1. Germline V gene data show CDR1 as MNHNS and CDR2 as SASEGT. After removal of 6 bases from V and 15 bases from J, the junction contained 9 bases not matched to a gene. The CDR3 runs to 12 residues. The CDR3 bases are TGTGCCAGCAGCCCACAGGGGGCGCATTTGTTCTTC. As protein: CASSPQGAHLFF.

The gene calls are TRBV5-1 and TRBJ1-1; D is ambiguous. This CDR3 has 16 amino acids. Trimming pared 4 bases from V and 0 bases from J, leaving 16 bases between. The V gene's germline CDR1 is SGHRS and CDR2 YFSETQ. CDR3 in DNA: TGCGCCAGCAGCGATACCGGGATTTTCATGAACACTGAAGCTTTCTTT. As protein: CASSDTGIFMNTEAFF. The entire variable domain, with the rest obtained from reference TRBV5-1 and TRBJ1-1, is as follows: KAGVTQTPRYLIKTRGQQVTLSCSPISGHRSVSWYQQTPGQGLQFLFEYFSETQRNKGNFPGRFSGRQFSNSRSEMNVSTLELGDSALYLCASSDTGIFMNTEAFFGQGTRLTVV.

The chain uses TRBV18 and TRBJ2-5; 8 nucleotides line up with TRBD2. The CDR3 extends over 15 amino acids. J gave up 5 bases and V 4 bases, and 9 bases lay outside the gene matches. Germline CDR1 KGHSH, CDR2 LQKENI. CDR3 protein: CASSRDSGVLETQYF. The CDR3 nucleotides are TGTGCCAGCTCACGTGATAGCGGGGTTTTGGAGACCCAGTACTTC.

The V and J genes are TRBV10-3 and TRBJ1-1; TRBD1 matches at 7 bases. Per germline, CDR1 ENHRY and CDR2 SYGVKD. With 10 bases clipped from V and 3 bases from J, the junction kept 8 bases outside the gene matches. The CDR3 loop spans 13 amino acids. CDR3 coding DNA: TGTGCCACCACGACAGGGCCTTACACTGAAGCTTTCTTT. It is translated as CATTTGPYTEAFF.

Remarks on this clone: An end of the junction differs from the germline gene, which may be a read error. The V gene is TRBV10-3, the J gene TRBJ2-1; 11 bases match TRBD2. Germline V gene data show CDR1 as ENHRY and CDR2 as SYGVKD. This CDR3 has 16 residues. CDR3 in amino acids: CAVSETKPGTSGGGFF. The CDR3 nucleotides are TGTGCCGTCAGTGAGACCAAGCCCGGGACTAGCGGAGGGGGGTTCTTC.